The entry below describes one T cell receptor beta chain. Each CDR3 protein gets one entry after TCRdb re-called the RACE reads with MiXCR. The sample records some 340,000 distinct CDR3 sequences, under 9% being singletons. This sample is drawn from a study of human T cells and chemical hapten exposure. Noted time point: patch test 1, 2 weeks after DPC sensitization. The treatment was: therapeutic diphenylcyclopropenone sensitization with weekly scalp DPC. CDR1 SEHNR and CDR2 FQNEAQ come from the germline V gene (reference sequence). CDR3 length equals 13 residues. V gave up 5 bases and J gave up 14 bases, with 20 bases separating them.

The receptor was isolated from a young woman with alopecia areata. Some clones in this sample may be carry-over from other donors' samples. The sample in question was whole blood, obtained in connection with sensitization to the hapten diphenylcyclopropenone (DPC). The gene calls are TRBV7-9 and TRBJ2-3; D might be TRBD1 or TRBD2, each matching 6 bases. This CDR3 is CASSPPGAVPGYF. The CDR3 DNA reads TGTGCCAGCAGCCCGCCGGGGGCCGTACCAGGGTATTTT.